This T cell receptor beta chain is from a study of blood T cell repertoires in COVID-19. Turning to the study itself: Acute and convalescent COVID-19 samples came from the United States, Italy and Spain.

Looked up from germline, CDR1 is SGHRS and CDR2 is YFSETQ. V lost 4 bases and J 2 bases, leaving 10 bases between the germline ends. The CDR3 sequence is 13 residues long. Some clones are missing from TCRdb's copy, which holds only in-frame ones; the method was immunoSEQ multiplex PCR. The top ten hold over 9.5% of the sample, which has around 150,000 clones, 80% to 90% seen once. This clonotype originated in a man in his sixties with active or convalescent COVID-19. The specimen was peripheral blood. V gene TRBV5-1 combines with J gene TRBJ2-7; possibly TRBD1 for D (5 bases). The chain's CDR3 is CASSPGHTYEQYF. The CDR3 DNA reads TGCGCCAGCAGCCCCGGACATACCTACGAGCAGTACTTC.